This T cell receptor beta chain was obtained from a study of spatial heterogeneity in lung cancer. Study-level points and caveats: Mutation counts in tumors were tracked by counts of expanded intratumoral alpha and beta TCRs.

TCR cDNA molecules each had a unique molecular identifier. One entry per CDR3 protein, called by TCRdb with MiXCR from the 5' RACE reads. Of 4,000 to 5,000 distinct CDR3 sequences listed, 5.5% to 7% are singletons. As to time point: sample taken at primary tumor resection. In each case, whole RNA from tumor, nontumor lung or frozen PBMC was sequenced unsorted. This CDR3 has 16 residues. V was trimmed by 1 base and J by 0 bases, leaving 12 bases between them. Per the germline V gene, CDR1 is SEHNR and CDR2 is FQNEAQ (reference sequence). This clonotype was detected many times. Its antigen is not identified.

This rearrangement joins TRBV7-9 to TRBJ2-5; D not resolved. The source is a male donor with early-stage non-small cell lung cancer. The specimen comprised lung tumor tissue, sampled at surgery. This chain's CDR3 is CASSLGASAHQETQYF. The CDR3 bases are TGTGCCAGCAGCTTAGGGGCATCGGCCCACCAAGAGACCCAGTACTTC.